Listed below are T cell receptor beta chains from one sample, sequenced in a study of blood T cell repertoires in COVID-19. Clones were sequenced by immunoSEQ multiplex PCR, and TCRdb holds only the in-frame ones, with some missing. This sample has around 45,000 clones; roughly 90% occur once, and the top ten carry approximately 12%. Specimen: peripheral blood. The receptors here all came from a man older than 75 with acute or convalescent COVID-19. The CDR3 runs from the conserved cysteine through the conserved F or W. Each record gives: clone size, J gene, D gene, V gene, CDR3 DNA, CDR3 protein. A D gene is named only where the DNA matches it firmly. Some rows mark clone size as missing; the rest say once, few, many or name a class of expanded clone.

>.|TRBJ1-2|.|TRBV12-3/TRBV12-4
TGTGCCAGCAGTTTAACAGCTAACTATGGCTACACCTTC
CASSLTANYGYTF
>.|TRBJ2-3|TRBD1|TRBV18
TGTGCCAGCTCACGCGGCGACAGGGGGCTAAGGGCAGATACGCAGTATTTT
CASSRGDRGLRADTQYF
>.|TRBJ1-1|.|TRBV5-1
TGCGCCAGCAGGGGTACCCGGGACAACGCTGAAGCTTTCTTT
CASRGTRDNAEAFF
>.|TRBJ2-7|.|TRBV7-9
TGTGCCAGCAGCTTAGTTGGGGGCACAGGGGAGCAGTACTTC
CASSLVGGTGEQYF
>.|TRBJ1-1|TRBD1|TRBV11-2
TGTGCCAGCAGCGACGACAGGGGGCTCTTGAACACTGAAGCTTTCTTT
CASSDDRGLLNTEAFF
>few|TRBJ2-7|TRBD1|TRBV19
TGTGCCAGTAGTATAGATCGGGGACAGATCGAGCAGTACTTC
CASSIDRGQIEQYF
>.|TRBJ1-3|TRBD1|TRBV29-1
TGCAGCGTGACAGGGAACTCTGGAAACACCATATATTTT
CSVTGNSGNTIYF
>.|TRBJ2-4|.|TRBV5-1
TGCGCCAGCAGCCGTACCGGGCCAGGGGACATTCAGTACTTC
CASSRTGPGDIQYF
>.|TRBJ1-4|.|TRBV4-2
TGTGCCAGCAGCCAAGATAGTCTGCTTCGGGAAAAACTGTTTTTT
CASSQDSLLREKLFF
>.|TRBJ2-1|.|TRBV19
TGTGCCAGTAGTACTTACCCCACGACAGGGAGGAATGAGCAGTTCTTC
CASSTYPTTGRNEQFF
>few|TRBJ2-3|.|TRBV9
TGTGCCAGCAGCCCTCTAGGCAGCACAGATACGCAGTATTTT
CASSPLGSTDTQYF
>.|TRBJ2-7|.|TRBV12-3/TRBV12-4
TGTGCCAGCAGTCGCCAGGGAGGCTACGAGCAGTACTTC
CASSRQGGYEQYF
>.|TRBJ1-2|TRBD1|TRBV19
TGTGCCAGTAGTATCCAGTCAGGGGGCCCCTATGGCTACACCTTC
CASSIQSGGPYGYTF
>.|TRBJ1-1|.|TRBV9
TGTGCCAGCAGCCCCCGTGGACTGATGAACACTGAAGCTTTCTTT
CASSPRGLMNTEAFF
>.|TRBJ2-1|TRBD2|TRBV27
TGTGCCAGCAGTTCTCCGCGGGGGGATCTCTACAATGAGCAGTTCTTC
CASSSPRGDLYNEQFF
>.|TRBJ2-7|.|TRBV19
TGTGCCAGTAGTATAAAAGGTAGCGGAACCTACGAGCAGTACTTC
CASSIKGSGTYEQYF
>.|TRBJ1-5|.|TRBV6-5
TGTGCCAGCACCCAGGGTGTGTCCCGCCAGCATTTT
CASTQGVSRQHF
>.|TRBJ2-4|TRBD2|TRBV18
TGTGCCAGCTCACCTACAGGACCCGTGACGGCGGGGGGCCGGGGAAACATTCAGTACTTC
CASSPTGPVTAGGRGNIQYF
>.|TRBJ2-2|TRBD1|TRBV19
TGTGCCAGTACTGACAGGGCGACCGGGGAGCTGTTTTTT
CASTDRATGELFF
>.|TRBJ2-1|TRBD2|TRBV5-4
TGTGCCAGCAGCTCCCGGGGGAGCGGGGGTTCCTACAATGAGCAGTTCTTC
CASSSRGSGGSYNEQFF
>.|TRBJ2-1|.|TRBV5-1
TGCGCCAGCAGCTTGGCAGCGGGCAATGAGCAGTTCTTC
CASSLAAGNEQFF
>.|TRBJ1-1|.|TRBV29-1
TGCAGCGTTGCCCGCCCACAGGATCCGAACACTGAAGCTTTCTTT
CSVARPQDPNTEAFF
>.|TRBJ2-2|TRBD1|TRBV4-2
TGTGCCAGCAGCCAAGAAGGGGGAGGACAGGGGGTAAGAACCGGGGAGCTGTTTTTT
CASSQEGGGQGVRTGELFF
>.|TRBJ1-5|.|TRBV27
TGTGCCAGCAGACAGGGCCTTATTAGCAATCAGCCCCAGCATTTT
CASRQGLISNQPQHF
>.|TRBJ2-5|TRBD1|TRBV7-8
TGTGCCAGCAGCTCAAGACAGGGGGTACAAGAGACCCAGTACTTC
CASSSRQGVQETQYF
>.|TRBJ2-7|.|TRBV19
TGTGCCAGTAGTTCGCAGGGCCCTCCGGGCGAGCAGTACTTC
CASSSQGPPGEQYF
>few|TRBJ1-5|.|TRBV7-2
TGTGCCAGCAGCTTAGGGGGAAGAGGGTGGCAGCCCCAGCATTTT
CASSLGGRGWQPQHF
>.|TRBJ2-1|TRBD1|TRBV30
TGTGCCTGGGAGACAGGGATAACACCCAATGAGCAGTTCTTC
CAWETGITPNEQFF
>.|TRBJ2-1|.|TRBV29-1
TGCAGCGTTGGAGGTACCTACAATGAGCAGTTCTTC
CSVGGTYNEQFF
>.|TRBJ2-3|.|TRBV5-1
TGCGCCAGCAGCTTGGGGCAGGGAATTGGCACAGATACGCAGTATTTT
CASSLGQGIGTDTQYF
>.|TRBJ1-1|.|TRBV28
TGTGCCAGCAGTTTATCCGTCTTCGGGACAATGAACACTGAAGCTTTCTTT
CASSLSVFGTMNTEAFF
>.|TRBJ1-3|.|TRBV19
TGTGCCAGTAGTTGGGACTCAAGCTCTGGAAACACCATATATTTT
CASSWDSSSGNTIYF
>.|TRBJ2-3|.|TRBV5-1
TGCGCCAGCAGCCTGGAAGGTGGACACACAGATACGCAGTATTTT
CASSLEGGHTDTQYF
>.|TRBJ2-3|.|TRBV25-1
TGTGCCAGCAGAAATAATCTACCCACAGATACGCAGTATTTT
CASRNNLPTDTQYF
>.|TRBJ1-2|TRBD1|TRBV2
TGTGCCAGCACTCTGGACAGGGTCAAGAACGGCTACACCTTC
CASTLDRVKNGYTF
>.|TRBJ1-5|TRBD1|TRBV15
TGTGCCACCAGCCCGGGACAGGGGGCGCGGAGCAATCAGCCCCAGCATTTT
CATSPGQGARSNQPQHF
>.|TRBJ1-1|.|TRBV20-1
TGCAGTGCTAGGAGGGAAACTGAAGCTTTCTTT
CSARRETEAFF